This entry lists 19 T cell receptor beta chains sequenced from one sample in a study of CD8 T cells in Susac syndrome (dated by TCRdb to the late 2010s). Libraries were prepared through the immunoSEQ multiplex PCR assay. RNA was extracted using the RNeasy kit, and roughly 0.5 to 1 microgram was reverse transcribed with random hexamers. TCRdb's own reprocessing of the public reads used fastp at Q25 and MiXCR and kept productive beta chains. Each entry merges the rows of one CDR3 protein and shows their most common DNA and genes. Present in this sample are about 140,000 distinct CDR3 sequences, approximately 95% of which were seen just once. The ten top clones hold 0.13% to 0.15% of the sample. Sequencing input: CD4+ T cells from PBMCs. These receptors came from a human donor with Susac syndrome.

For the CDR3, the DNA is TGTGCCTGGAGTGGGATAACCGGGGAGCTGTTTTTT. Amino acids: CAWSGITGELFF. The chain employs TRBV30 and TRBJ2-2; D is ambiguous. Germline V gives CDR1 GTSNPN, CDR2 SVGIG (reference sequence). This CDR3 comprises 12 residues. The V end lost 1 base, the J end lost 5 bases, and 5 bases lay between the germline ends.

J is TRBJ2-7 and V is TRBV30; possibly TRBD2 for D (6 bases). V lost 0 bases and J lost 6, with 21 bases in between. Germline V gives CDR1 GTSNPN, CDR2 SVGIG (reference sequence). The CDR3 consists of 16 residues. CDR3: CAWSVYFGMRDREQYF. CDR3 nucleotide sequence: TGTGCCTGGAGTGTATACTTTGGGATGCGGGACCGCGAGCAGTACTTC.

The J gene is TRBJ1-1, the V gene TRBV6-6; D remains unclear. V lost 5 bases and J lost 4, with 5 bases in between. Per the germline V gene, CDR1 is MNHNY and CDR2 is SVGAGI (reference sequence). The CDR3 covers 11 residues. Here the CDR3 DNA reads TGTGCCAGCAGTCGGGGCACTGAAGCTTTCTTT. This translates into CASSRGTEAFF.

The chain employs TRBV6-5 and TRBJ2-7, with D perhaps TRBD1 or TRBD2 (6 bases each). V was pared by 2 bases and J by 3 bases, with 17 bases between. The CDR3 loop spans 16 amino acids. Looked up from germline, CDR1 is MNHEY and CDR2 is SVGAGI. DNA for the CDR3: TGTGCCAGCAGTTACGTTTCGAGGGGGACTGTCTACGAGCAGTACTTC. Encoded protein: CASSYVSRGTVYEQYF.

The V gene is TRBV28, the J gene TRBJ1-1; no definite D call. CDR1 MDHEN and CDR2 SYDVKM come from the germline V gene. The V end was cut by 0 bases, the J end by 1 base, with 9 bases between. This CDR3 is built from 15 residues. The CDR3 nucleotides are TGTGCCAGCAGTTTATGGAGGCAGCCGAACACTGAAGCTTTCTTT. As protein: CASSLWRQPNTEAFF.

The chain employs TRBV5-1 and TRBJ2-2; maybe TRBD2 (5 bases). Germline-derived CDR1 and CDR2 are SGHRS and YFSETQ. Trimming left V 5 bases short and J 2 bases short, with 13 bases between. The CDR3 spans 15 residues. The CDR3 DNA sequence: TGCGCCAGCAGATGGTCTAGCTCTAACACCGGGGAGCTGTTTTTT. This gives the protein CASRWSSSNTGELFF.

CDR3 sequence reads: CASRSGGLSGNTIYF. CDR3 sequence (DNA): TGTGCCAGCAGATCGGGGGGCCTCTCTGGAAACACCATATATTTT. The rearrangement uses TRBV12-3 or TRBV12-4 and TRBJ1-3; perhaps TRBD1 as D (6 bases). With 6 bases removed from V and 0 bases from J, the gap between germline ends came to 12 bases. The CDR3 is 15 amino acids.

J is TRBJ2-5 and V is TRBV20-1; the match to TRBD2 covers 9 bases. The germline V gene encodes CDR1 DFQATT and CDR2 SNEGSKA (reference sequence). This CDR3 is built from 17 residues. After removal of 3 bases from V and 4 bases from J, the junction contained 15 bases not matched to a gene. As DNA, the CDR3 is TGCAGTGCTAGCCCCGGGGGTCGTAGCGGGAGTCGAGAGACCCAGTACTTC. Its protein is CSASPGGRSGSRETQYF.

The rearrangement joins TRBV20-1 to TRBJ1-1; D unresolved. This CDR3 contains 14 residues. Germline CDR1 and CDR2: DFQATT and SNEGSKA (reference sequence). Trimming stripped 0 bases from V and 0 bases from J, with 8 bases between. CDR3 sequence reads: CSARDPRVNTEAFF. The CDR3 region has the DNA TGCAGTGCTAGAGATCCGAGGGTGAACACTGAAGCTTTCTTT.

The chain employs TRBV4-1 and TRBJ2-3, with a possible D match to TRBD1 (6 bases). The V gene lost 7 bases and the J gene lost 2 bases, with 13 bases spanning the gap. This CDR3 contains 14 residues. Germline V gene sequence: CDR1 MGHRA, CDR2 YSYEKL. In DNA form, the CDR3 reads TGCGCCAGCACCCGGGACACCTACACAGATACGCAGTATTTT. This translates into CASTRDTYTDTQYF.

J is TRBJ2-3 and V is TRBV5-1; TRBD2 might be the D (5 bases). Trimming removed 4 bases from V and 8 bases from J, with 14 bases in between. This CDR3 has 13 residues. The germline V gene encodes CDR1 SGHRS and CDR2 YFSETQ. The CDR3 loop is CASSLSLVPTQYF. The CDR3 DNA is TGCGCCAGCAGCCTCTCACTAGTTCCTACGCAGTATTTT.

This chain uses TRBV27 with TRBJ1-6, with D possibly TRBD1 on 6 matching bases. Germline loops: CDR1 MNHEY, CDR2 SMNVEV (reference sequence). Trimming pared 5 bases from V and 2 bases from J, leaving 10 bases between. CDR3 length equals 15 residues. CDR3 sequence: CASSLTGTYNSPLHF. The DNA for the CDR3 is TGTGCCAGCAGTCTAACAGGGACCTATAATTCACCCCTCCACTTT.

V gene TRBV11-3 combines with J gene TRBJ2-2, with D unclear. This CDR3 region has 16 residues. The germline V gene has CDR1 SGHNT and CDR2 YENEEA. Trimming took 5 bases from V and 4 from J, leaving 17 bases between them. The DNA for the CDR3 is TGTGCCAGCAGCCCGCGGCTAGGCGGTGGCACCGGGGAGCTGTTTTTT. This gives the protein CASSPRLGGGTGELFF.

The chain combines TRBV29-1 with TRBJ1-2; 9 bases align to TRBD1. The germline V gene has CDR1 SQVTM and CDR2 ANQGSEA. With V trimmed by 2 bases and J by 7 bases, 14 bases remained unmatched. The CDR3 has 16 amino acids. For the CDR3, the DNA is TGCAGCGTTGAAAAGTTCCCGGGACAGGGTTTGAGTGGCTACACCTTC. Protein product: CSVEKFPGQGLSGYTF.

This rearrangement joins TRBV20-1 to TRBJ2-2; 9 nucleotides match TRBD1. CDR1 and CDR2 (germline): DFQATT, SNEGSKA (reference sequence). V lost 6 bases and J lost 0; bases outside the gene matches: 5. This CDR3 is built from 15 residues. The DNA of the CDR3 is TGCAGTGCAACACAGGGGGCCCCGAACACCGGGGAGCTGTTTTTT. Its protein is CSATQGAPNTGELFF.

The V call is TRBV10-3, the J call TRBJ1-5, with TRBD1 matching 7 bases. The junction had 4 bases not matched to a gene; V was cut back by 6 bases and J by 2 bases. This CDR3 spans 14 amino acids. Germline values: CDR1 ENHRY, CDR2 SYGVKD. CDR3 protein: CAISPGQGNQPQHF. DNA for the CDR3: TGTGCCATCAGCCCTGGACAGGGCAATCAGCCCCAGCATTTT.

This chain joins TRBV6-1 and TRBJ1-3; no clear D gene. This CDR3 spans 12 amino acids. V dropped 2 bases and J dropped 2 bases, with 1 base sitting between them. Germline V gene data show CDR1 as MNHNS and CDR2 as SASEGT. Written as DNA, the CDR3 is TGTGCCAGCAGTGAACCTGGAAACACCATATATTTT. This translates into CASSEPGNTIYF.

This clonotype was seen a few times. The rearrangement links TRBV4-1 to TRBJ2-7; D ambiguous. The CDR3 is made up of 14 amino acids. V was trimmed by 2 bases and J by 2 bases, leaving 10 bases between them. Germline CDR1 MGHRA, CDR2 YSYEKL. In DNA form, the CDR3 reads TGCGCCAGCAGCCAAACGGATTGGACCTACGAGCAGTACTTC. Its protein is CASSQTDWTYEQYF.

The V and J genes are TRBV4-1 and TRBJ1-2, with 9 bases matching TRBD1. Germline values: CDR1 MGHRA, CDR2 YSYEKL. CDR3 length equals 16 residues. After removal of 0 bases from V and 5 bases from J, the junction contained 7 bases not matched to a gene. As DNA, the CDR3 is TGCGCCAGCAGCCAAGATCCGGGGACAGGGAAGTATGGCTACACCTTC. As protein: CASSQDPGTGKYGYTF.